This T cell receptor beta chain was retrieved from a study of response to subunit inactivated influenza vaccine. Broader study findings: Each seasonal flu vaccination may recruit only limited new T cells, authors suggested.

CDR1 is MGHRA and CDR2 is YSYEKL in the germline V gene. The CDR3 loop spans 15 amino acids. The trim removed 1 base at V and 3 bases at J, leaving 1 base unmatched. In TCRdb, the RT-PCR reads were re-called with MiXCR into one record per CDR3 protein. The sample holds about half a million distinct CDR3 sequences, 6.5% to 8% seen once. Ten or more counts support this clonotype. Its antigen remains unidentified. The chain joins TRBV4-1 to TRBJ2-3; 10 bases match TRBD1. The source is a man aged 45-69 years who received an inactivated influenza vaccine. The specimen was PBMCs from blood, collected around 2 years after vaccination. The CDR3, as DNA: TGCGCCAGCAGCCAAGGACAGGGGGCGACAGATACGCAGTATTTT. Translated, it gives CASSQGQGATDTQYF.